The sequence of this T cell receptor beta chain was determined in a study of long-term antiretroviral therapy in people with HIV. This was the immunoSEQ v3.0 assay at survey level. TCRdb's copy holds only in-frame clones and misses some; the assay was immunoSEQ multiplex PCR. The table has about 20,000 clones, around 84% seen once. This CDR3 is 15 amino acids long. V lost 0 bases, J lost 1 base, and 10 bases lay in between. CDR1 is MNHEY and CDR2 is SVGAGI in the germline V gene. The chain has TRBV6-5 and TRBJ2-7, with a weak D call TRBD2 (6 bases). This sequence was found in a woman between 45 and 65 years old with HIV. Sample: unsorted PBMCs, taken 0.3 years after starting antiretroviral therapy. The DNA for the CDR3 is TGTGCCAGCAGTTACTCGACGGGGAGGTCCTACGAGCAGTACTTC. Translated: CASSYSTGRSYEQYF.